Sequencing of this T cell receptor beta chain was carried out in a study of T cell repertoires in cytomegalovirus infection. V lost 2 bases to trimming and J lost 4 bases, with 15 bases between them. The CDR3 consists of 16 residues. In germline, CDR1 is MNHNY, CDR2 SVGAGI (reference sequence). Study-level results: HLA-C-restricted CMV-specific TCR beta clonotypes were dominant in the ex vivo response.

Via MiXCR, TCRdb re-called the reads, giving one row per CDR3 protein. The repertoire includes 740,000 or so distinct CDR3 sequences, roughly 36% of them detected once, and around 2.8% sits in the top ten. Remarks on this clonotype: Its matching antigen is unknown.

Sequencing used PBMCs. The sequence was collected from a human donor in good health (CMV status not recorded). Some clones in this sample may be carry-over from other donors' samples. This rearrangement joins TRBV6-6 to TRBJ1-5; D unclear. This chain's CDR3 is CASSYLLGPGNQPQHF. The DNA for the CDR3 is TGTGCCAGCAGTTACCTTTTGGGCCCGGGAAATCAGCCCCAGCATTTT.